This TCR beta chain was sequenced in a study of cytomegalovirus exposure and HLA in healthy donors. Study as a whole: In an early release, HLA-typed donors contributed 80 million to 95 million unique TCR sequences.

The PCR ran on 60 Vbeta and 13 Jbeta primers. Sequencing was performed with immunoSEQ multiplex PCR; in TCRdb, only in-frame clones are kept and a portion is missing. The top ten hold approximately 4% of the sample, which has 95,000 or so clones, 65% to 90% seen once. CDR3 size: 15 residues. Looked up from germline, CDR1 is LNHDA and CDR2 is SQIVND (reference sequence). After removal of 4 bases from V and 4 bases from J, the junction contained 7 bases not matched to a gene. The sequence derives from a woman aged 65 to 85 in good health and CMV-seropositive. Sequences were obtained from PBMCs. V gene TRBV19 combines with J gene TRBJ1-2, with 9 bases that match TRBD1. CDR3 nucleotides: TGTGCCAGTAGTAGCCGGGACAGGGCCTTCTATGGCTACACCTTC. As protein: CASSSRDRAFYGYTF.